This T cell receptor (beta chain) came from a study of shared clonotypes between healthy human individuals. Trimming cost V 5 bases and J 7 bases; bases outside gene matches: 8. The CDR3 is made up of 16 amino acids. Germline loops: CDR1 SGHTA, CDR2 FQGTGA. Concerning this clone: Its antigen remains unidentified.

The study, taken as a whole, reports: Non-shared clonotypes were found to have lower generation probabilities than the clonotypes that were shared by all four of the sorted-subset donors. Clonotypes that were shared across a handful of donors made up 4.5% to 5% of naive CD4 clonotypes.

Some clones are missing from TCRdb's copy, which holds only in-frame ones; the method was immunoSEQ multiplex PCR. Here the sample spans some 2.4 million clones, roughly 93% being singletons. The source is a man aged 18 to 30 in good health. Some clones in this sample may be carry-over from other donors' samples. The sequenced material came from naive CD4+ T cells from PBMCs. The subset is: CD45RA+ positively selected. This chain joins TRBV7-3 and TRBJ2-1; 13 nucleotides match TRBD2. The CDR3 protein is CASSPRTSGSGNEQFF. The CDR3 DNA is TGTGCCAGCAGCCCCCGGACTAGCGGGAGTGGGAATGAGCAGTTCTTC.